Shown below are 26 T cell receptor beta chains from a single sample sequenced in a study of blood T cells in healthy people across ages. A J-beta primer mix and a sample-barcoded 5' primer were used in a second PCR of about 7 to 12 cycles. Each CDR3 protein gets one entry after TCRdb re-called the 5' RACE reads with MiXCR. This table holds approximately 690,000 distinct CDR3 sequences, 45% to 65% found once. Material for sequencing was blood. The receptors were sampled from a man in his 60s in good health.

The chain employs TRBV10-2 and TRBJ2-5, with D perhaps TRBD1 (5 bases). TRBJ2-7 explains the end of the DNA better; the J call may be wrong. CDR3 size: 15 residues. The germline CDR1 and CDR2 sequences are WSHSY and SAAADI. CDR3 amino acids: CASRRSGNGQDEQYF. The CDR3, as DNA: TGCGCCAGCCGACGGTCAGGGAACGGTCAAGACGAGCAGTACTTC.

Note on this clonotype: The junction and the germline gene differ at one end; a read error may be behind it. The rearrangement joins TRBV5-1 to TRBJ2-1, with D perhaps given as TRBD1 or TRBD2 (5 bases each). The length of the CDR3 is 14 residues. Germline CDR1 and CDR2: SGHRS and YFSETQ. This CDR3 reads CASTRDGLYNEQLF. The CDR3 DNA sequence: TGCGCCAGCACTAGGGACGGGCTCTACAATGAGCAGCTCTTC.

This clonotype has just a few counts. The V gene is TRBV5-1, the J gene TRBJ2-1; possibly TRBD1 for D (7 bases). The CDR3 is 15 amino acids. The germline V gene has CDR1 SGHRS and CDR2 YFSETQ. V lost 4 bases and J 5 bases, leaving 16 bases between the germline ends. Here the CDR3 DNA reads TGCGCCAGCAGCCGTGGGGGGACAGATGACAATGAGCAGTTCTTC. Protein: CASSRGGTDDNEQFF.

J is TRBJ2-7 and V is TRBV9, with TRBD1 matching 7 bases. The tail of the sequence fits TRBJ2-5 better, so the J call may be wrong. The CDR3 is 14 residues long. Germline assignment: CDR1 SGDLS and CDR2 YYNGEE. CDR3 coding DNA: TGTGCCAGCAGCGCGGGACAGTGGGGGGAGACCCAGTACTTC. Translating it yields CASSAGQWGETQYF.

V is TRBV5-5 and J is TRBJ2-5, with D unresolved. The CDR3 length is 14 residues. Trimming pared 0 bases from V and 5 bases from J, leaving 11 bases between. Germline CDR1 SGHKS, CDR2 YYEKEE (reference sequence). CDR3 in amino acids: CASSLELSWETQYF. In DNA, the CDR3 is TGTGCCAGCAGCTTGGAGCTCTCGTGGGAGACCCAGTACTTC.

The chain couples TRBV7-2 to TRBJ2-4; the D call may be TRBD1 or TRBD2 (5 bases each). Germline CDR1 reads SGHTA; CDR2 reads FQGNSA. There are 17 residues in the CDR3. Deletions cut 4 bases from V and 9 bases from J, with 25 bases between. Written as DNA, the CDR3 is TGTGCCAGCAGCTCCACGCTGACCTACTGGCCTGGGGGCATTCAGTACTTC. It is translated as CASSSTLTYWPGGIQYF. Full variable domain (remainder filled in from reference TRBV7-2 and TRBJ2-4): GAGVSQSPSNKVTEKGKDVELRCDPISGHTALYWYRQSLGQGLEFLIYFQGNSAPDKSGLPSDRFSAERTGGSVSTLTIQRTQQEDSAVYLCASSSTLTYWPGGIQYFGAGTRLSVL.

The J gene is TRBJ1-2, the V gene TRBV2, with 7 bases aligning to TRBD1. Per germline, CDR1 SNHLY and CDR2 FYNNEI. This CDR3 has 15 residues. J lost 4 bases, V lost 3 bases, and 8 bases had no gene match. This CDR3 is CASSDRDSFVYGYTF. The CDR3 DNA is TGTGCCAGCAGTGACCGGGACAGCTTCGTCTATGGCTACACCTTC.

The chain combines TRBV28 with TRBJ2-3, with 8 bases matching TRBD2. Germline lookup yields CDR1 MDHEN and CDR2 SYDVKM. The CDR3 consists of 15 residues. V lost 6 bases to trimming and J lost 8 bases; unmatched junction nucleotides: 13. The CDR3 DNA is TGTGCCAGCAGGCCGTTGACGGGGGGGCGGGTTACGCAGTATTTT. It encodes CASRPLTGGRVTQYF.

This clonotype appeared once. The J gene is TRBJ1-5, the V gene TRBV28; D not certain. The germline V gene has CDR1 MDHEN and CDR2 SYDVKM. V gave up 5 bases and J gave up 6 bases, with 11 bases separating them. The CDR3 is 13 amino acids. This CDR3 reads CASSPPPPQPQHF. CDR3 bases: TGTGCCAGCAGTCCCCCGCCCCCTCAGCCCCAGCATTTT.

This chain links TRBV5-1 with TRBJ2-5, with D perhaps TRBD1 (5 bases). The CDR3 has 14 amino acids. Trimming pared 4 bases from V and 1 base from J, leaving 11 bases between. The V gene's germline CDR1 is SGHRS and CDR2 YFSETQ. The CDR3: CASSDRQTQETQYF. The CDR3 DNA sequence: TGCGCCAGCAGCGATCGACAGACCCAAGAGACCCAGTACTTC.

V gene TRBV4-2 combines with J gene TRBJ2-1, with 8 positions matching TRBD2. Germline CDR1 LGHNA, CDR2 YNFKEQ. The CDR3 totals 19 residues. V dropped 0 bases and J dropped 2; count of bases not matched to a gene: 12. The CDR3 DNA reads as TGTGCCAGCAGCCAAGATCTGGGCTGGTCGGGGGGGACCTACAATGAGCAGTTCTTC. Translation: CASSQDLGWSGGTYNEQFF.

A note on this clonotype: This may arise from a read error, as a much more abundant clone is one base away. The chain combines TRBV4-1 with TRBJ2-7; 13 nucleotides agree with TRBD2. Germline V gene lookup returns CDR1 MGHRA and CDR2 YSYEKL. The CDR3 extends over 16 amino acids. V trimming: 1 base; J trimming: 7 bases; junction bases outside the gene matches: 7. CDR3 sequence: CASSQARLAGGYEQYF. The CDR3 nucleotides read TGCGCCAGCAGCCAAGCCAGACTAGCGGGGGGCTATGAGCAGTACTTC.

This chain joins TRBV7-2 and TRBJ2-5; D unresolved. Germline V gene sequence: CDR1 SGHTA, CDR2 FQGNSA. The CDR3 has 12 residues. V shed 5 bases and J shed 5 bases, with 9 bases lying between them. CDR3 region: CASSPTKETQYF. CDR3 sequence (DNA): TGTGCCAGCAGCCCCACTAAGGAGACCCAGTACTTC.

The V and J genes are TRBV11-3 and TRBJ2-2, with 8 bases that match TRBD2. The V segment lost 0 bases and the J segment 6 bases; nucleotides outside the gene matches: 0. The CDR3 extends over 14 amino acids. Germline-derived CDR1 and CDR2 are SGHNT and YENEEA. For the CDR3, the DNA is TGTGCCAGCAGCTTAGAAGCGGGGGCCGGGGAGCTGTTTTTT. Amino acids: CASSLEAGAGELFF.

Points on this clonotype: Mismatch with germline at one junction end may stem from a read error. The chain has TRBV11-2 and TRBJ2-2, with D possibly being TRBD2 (5 bases). Germline CDR1 and CDR2: SGHAT and FQNNGV. The CDR3 is made up of 15 amino acids. CDR3 bases: TGTGCCAGCAGCTTAGACCGGTTGGGTACCGGGGAGCCGTTTTTT. Its protein product is CASSLDRLGTGEPFF.

This chain joins TRBV3-1 and TRBJ1-3; 7 bases align to TRBD1. This CDR3 has 14 residues. V was pared by 1 base and J by 3 bases, with 0 bases of the junction left unmatched. Looked up from germline, CDR1 is LGHDT and CDR2 is YNNKEL (reference sequence). Here the CDR3 DNA reads TGTGCCAGCAGCCAAGGACAGGGTGGAAACACCATATATTTT. Protein sequence: CASSQGQGGNTIYF.

The chain employs TRBV7-2 and TRBJ2-3, with 11 bases lining up with TRBD2. Looked up from germline, CDR1 is SGHTA and CDR2 is FQGNSA. V was pared by 2 bases and J by 6 bases, with 7 bases of the junction left unmatched. The CDR3 has 16 amino acids. The DNA for the CDR3 is TGTGCCAGCAGCTTACCTTTAGCGGGGGGGAGGGATACGCAGTATTTT. This gives the protein CASSLPLAGGRDTQYF.

This chain connects TRBV15 to TRBJ1-4; weak D call: TRBD1 (6 bases). Trimming left V 3 bases short and J 8 bases short, with 13 bases between. The CDR3 totals 14 residues. Germline-derived CDR1 and CDR2 are LNHNV and YYDKDF (reference sequence). The CDR3 spells CATSSRTGREKLFF. The CDR3 DNA is TGTGCCACCAGCAGTCGTACAGGGCGGGAAAAACTGTTTTTT.

The chain joins TRBV20-1 to TRBJ2-3; 10 positions agree with TRBD2. The CDR3 is 19 amino acids. V gave up 0 bases and J gave up 3 bases; unmatched junction bases: 15. Germline CDR1 DFQATT, CDR2 SNEGSKA (reference sequence). The CDR3 coding sequence is TGCAGTGCTAGAGATGGCCTAGCGGGGGACCTTCTAATGACAGATACGCAGTATTTT. This codes for CSARDGLAGDLLMTDTQYF.

V usage is TRBV15 and J usage is TRBJ1-2, with D perhaps matching TRBD1 (5 bases). This CDR3 region has 13 residues. Germline-derived CDR1 and CDR2 are LNHNV and YYDKDF (reference sequence). The V and J ends lost 2 bases and 5 bases respectively, with 9 bases between them. This chain's CDR3 is CATSRKGTYGYTF. For the CDR3, the DNA is TGTGCCACCAGCAGAAAAGGGACTTATGGCTACACCTTC.

The chain couples TRBV20-1 to TRBJ2-1; 7 nucleotides match TRBD2. Germline CDR1 reads DFQATT; CDR2 reads SNEGSKA (reference sequence). This CDR3 is built from 12 residues. Trimming removed 4 bases from V and 6 bases from J; junction bases left unmatched: 3. CDR3 sequence (DNA): TGCAGTGCTACCTGGGGGGGCAATGAGCAGTTCTTC. It codes for CSATWGGNEQFF.

This clonotype came up once. This chain connects TRBV24-1 to TRBJ1-2; D is perhaps TRBD1 (5 bases). Trimming removed 6 bases from V and 2 bases from J, with 9 bases in between. The CDR3 covers 13 residues. Germline CDR1 KGHDR, CDR2 SFDVKD. The CDR3 sequence is CATSPGPNYGYTF. CDR3 nucleotides: TGTGCCACCAGTCCGGGACCCAACTATGGCTACACCTTC.

The V and J genes are TRBV7-9 and TRBJ1-4, with D maybe TRBD1 (5 bases). The CDR3 runs 13 residues. CDR1 SEHNR and CDR2 FQNEAQ come from the germline V gene (reference sequence). V was shortened by 5 bases and J by 8 bases, with 12 bases between the two germline ends. CDR3 sequence (DNA): TGTGCCAGCAGCCAGGCAGGGCACGAAAAACTGTTTTTT. Its protein is CASSQAGHEKLFF.

With regard to this clonotype: One end of the junction fails to match germline, which may point to a read error. The rearrangement joins TRBV12-3 or TRBV12-4 to TRBJ1-4; TRBD1 is a possible D gene (6 bases). CDR3 length: 14 amino acids. The CDR3 DNA is TGTGCCAGCAGTTTCGGGGGGGCTAACGAAAAACTGTTTTTT. Its protein is CASSFGGANEKLFF.

J is TRBJ2-5 and V is TRBV6-1, with D uncertain. CDR1 and CDR2 from the germline V gene are MNHNS and SASEGT. V was clipped by 2 bases and J by 7 bases, with 11 bases between them. This CDR3 has 13 amino acids. CDR3 nucleotide sequence: TGTGCCAGCAGTGAAACCGACTGGGGGACCCAGTACTTC. As protein: CASSETDWGTQYF.

CDR3 protein: CASRPTGLNTEAFF. The CDR3 nucleotides read TGTGCCAGCAGACCTACGGGCTTGAACACTGAAGCTTTCTTT. The V gene is TRBV28, the J gene TRBJ1-1; no firm D call. CDR3 size: 14 residues. V lost 6 bases and J 0 bases, leaving 11 bases between the germline ends. Germline CDR1 MDHEN, CDR2 SYDVKM.